A single sample is the source of the 22 T cell receptor beta chains below, sequenced in a study of shared clonotypes between healthy human individuals. The table came from immunoSEQ multiplex PCR; TCRdb's copy has only in-frame clones and leaves some out. The table has about 2 million clones, 95% seen once; the top ten hold around 0.13%. Input material: naive CD4+ T cells sorted from blood. The subset denotes: CD45RA+ positively selected. These receptor sequences come from a young man in good health.

This chain joins TRBV18 and TRBJ2-3; 8 bases are a match to TRBD2. This CDR3 has 17 amino acids. V lost 1 base, J lost 4 bases, and 10 bases stayed unmatched. Germline V CDR1 and CDR2: KGHSH, LQKENI. The CDR3 sequence is CASSPLSGSYLADTQYF. The CDR3 DNA is TGTGCCAGCTCACCACTCAGCGGGAGTTATTTGGCAGATACGCAGTATTTT.

The chain employs TRBV10-3 and TRBJ2-1; TRBD2 matches at 12 bases. Unmatched junction bases numbered 3, after V lost 6 bases and J lost 0 bases. Germline CDR1 reads ENHRY; CDR2 reads SYGVKD. The CDR3 covers 16 residues. The CDR3 loop is CAIRPTSGSSYNEQFF. The DNA of the CDR3 is TGTGCCATCAGACCGACTAGCGGGAGCTCCTACAATGAGCAGTTCTTC.

This chain uses TRBV7-2 with TRBJ2-1; weak D call: TRBD2 (5 bases). The CDR3 runs 15 residues. Germline V gene lookup returns CDR1 SGHTA and CDR2 FQGNSA. The V end was cut by 5 bases, the J end by 1 base, with 12 bases between. This CDR3 is CASSDVTRSYNEQFF. For the CDR3, the DNA is TGTGCCAGCAGCGATGTTACTAGGTCCTACAATGAGCAGTTCTTC.

CDR3: CASSLSNSQGVWEQYF. CDR3 sequence (DNA): TGTGCCAGCAGTTTATCAAACTCACAGGGGGTTTGGGAGCAGTACTTC. The chain has TRBV28 and TRBJ2-7; 8 bases are shared with TRBD1. Losses at the gene ends were 1 base for V and 7 bases for J; bases not matched to a gene: 12. In germline, CDR1 is MDHEN, CDR2 SYDVKM. This CDR3 is 16 amino acids long.

This clone showed up just a few times. V is TRBV5-1 and J is TRBJ1-1; D is uncertain. The CDR3 extends over 14 amino acids. The germline V and J ends were trimmed by 4 bases and 0 bases, with 10 bases remaining between them. Germline V gene sequence: CDR1 SGHRS, CDR2 YFSETQ. CDR3 sequence reads: CASSNPQLNTEAFF. The CDR3 DNA follows: TGCGCCAGCAGCAACCCACAGCTGAACACTGAAGCTTTCTTT.

The V gene is TRBV7-2, the J gene TRBJ1-3; TRBD1 is a possible D gene (6 bases). V was cut by 5 bases and J by 4 bases, with 24 bases left in between. CDR1 and CDR2 from the germline V gene are SGHTA and FQGNSA. The CDR3 is 18 residues long. CDR3: CASSLPQGNMGIGNTIYF. DNA for the CDR3: TGTGCCAGCAGCCTCCCGCAGGGGAATATGGGGATCGGAAACACCATATATTTT.

Regarding this clone: Other nucleotide sequences from this sample produce the same CDR3. This sequence joins TRBV19 and TRBJ2-7, with a weak D call TRBD1 (6 bases). Germline CDR1 is LNHDA and CDR2 is SQIVND (reference sequence). The V and J ends lost 6 bases and 0 bases respectively, with 9 bases between them. CDR3 length: 13 amino acids. This chain's CDR3 is CASSRQASYEQYF. Here the CDR3 DNA reads TGTGCCAGTAGCCGACAGGCCTCCTACGAGCAGTACTTC.

This chain joins TRBV5-6 and TRBJ2-1, with 9 nucleotides matching TRBD2. Germline CDR1 reads SGHDT; CDR2 reads YYEEEE. CDR3 length: 15 residues. The V segment lost 3 bases and the J segment 4 bases; nucleotides outside the gene matches: 5. The CDR3, as DNA: TGTGCCAGCAGCTACACTAGCGGGTCATACAATGAGCAGTTCTTC. Translating it yields CASSYTSGSYNEQFF.

The chain uses TRBV19 and TRBJ2-2, with no clear D. CDR3 length: 13 residues. The V end lost 6 bases, the J end lost 5 bases, and 10 bases lay between the germline ends. CDR1 and CDR2 from the germline V gene are LNHDA and SQIVND (reference sequence). The CDR3 here is CASRVHLTGELFF. In nucleotides, the CDR3 is TGTGCCAGTAGGGTCCACCTTACCGGGGAGCTGTTTTTT.

The chain joins TRBV6-5 to TRBJ2-7; a possible D gene is TRBD1 (6 bases). From germline, CDR1 is MNHEY and CDR2 SVGAGI. The V end was cut by 2 bases, the J end by 3 bases, with 11 bases between. This CDR3 has 14 amino acids. The CDR3 DNA follows: TGTGCCAGCAGTTACGAGGGGACACGCTACGAGCAGTACTTC. Translation: CASSYEGTRYEQYF.

A word on this clone: The junction shows a germline mismatch at one end, possibly a read error. CDR3 nucleotides: TGTGCCAGCAGCTTTTCTGGACAGGGGGCAATCTTC. Protein sequence: CASSFSGQGAIF. The chain uses TRBV11-1 and TRBJ2-1; TRBD1 matches at 11 bases. CDR3 length equals 12 residues. Germline V gives CDR1 SGHAT, CDR2 FQDESV (reference sequence).

The chain couples TRBV21-1 to TRBJ2-1; the listed D gene, TRBD2, was not tested against the DNA. TRBV21-1 is a known pseudogene. The CDR3 has 15 amino acids. CDR3 in amino acids: CAPNARGDQCNEQFF. In DNA, the CDR3 is TGTGCCCCGAACGCGCGGGGGGACCAGTGCAATGAGCAGTTCTTC.

The chain employs TRBV7-2 and TRBJ1-2; 8 positions match TRBD1. Germline V gene data show CDR1 as SGHTA and CDR2 as FQGNSA. This CDR3 contains 15 residues. After removal of 4 bases from V and 5 bases from J, the junction contained 9 bases not matched to a gene. CDR3 bases: TGTGCCAGCAGCTGGATGGACAGGGACTTTTATGGCTACACCTTC. It yields the protein CASSWMDRDFYGYTF.

This chain links TRBV4-1 with TRBJ1-4; D unclear. CDR1 MGHRA and CDR2 YSYEKL come from the germline V gene. The CDR3 sequence is 16 residues long. V shed 4 bases and J shed 2 bases, with 14 bases lying between them. In nucleotides, the CDR3 is TGCGCCAGCAGCCTTCAGACCTCTCGCACTAATGAAAAACTGTTTTTT. Translation gives CASSLQTSRTNEKLFF.

The chain carries TRBV5-1 and TRBJ2-5, with D possibly TRBD2 on 5 matching bases. In germline, CDR1 is SGHRS, CDR2 YFSETQ. The CDR3 consists of 13 residues. V shed 1 base and J shed 5 bases, with 9 bases lying between them. This CDR3 is CASSLLRVETQYF. The CDR3 DNA reads TGCGCCAGCAGCTTGTTGCGGGTTGAGACCCAGTACTTC.

The gene calls are TRBV30 and TRBJ2-2; D uncertain. V was cut by 5 bases and J by 8 bases, with 9 bases left in between. This CDR3 contains 11 residues. The germline gives CDR1 GTSNPN, CDR2 SVGIG (reference sequence). In DNA form, the CDR3 reads TGTGCCTGGCTGGATGGGGGGGAGCTGTTTTTT. Protein: CAWLDGGELFF.

This clone was picked up one time. This chain links TRBV13 with TRBJ1-1, with no clear D. V lost 1 base to trimming and J lost 1 base, with 10 bases between them. This CDR3 comprises 15 residues. CDR1 and CDR2 from the germline V gene are PRHDT and FYEKMQ (reference sequence). Here the CDR3 DNA reads TGTGCCAGCAGCTTAGAAGGATCTCCGAACACTGAAGCTTTCTTT. Its translation: CASSLEGSPNTEAFF.

V gene TRBV28 combines with J gene TRBJ1-1; D call uncertain. Germline CDR1 is MDHEN and CDR2 is SYDVKM. The CDR3 totals 11 residues. V shed 5 bases and J shed 6 bases, with 7 bases lying between them. The CDR3 spells CASSVKAEAFF. CDR3 in DNA: TGTGCCAGCAGTGTCAAGGCTGAAGCTTTCTTT.

The sample holds a few counts of this clone. This rearrangement joins TRBV10-3 to TRBJ1-6; D is uncertain. V was pared by 6 bases and J by 12 bases, with 9 bases between. Germline CDR1 ENHRY, CDR2 SYGVKD. This CDR3 region has 11 residues. CDR3 loop: CAIRSDGPLHF. The CDR3 nucleotides read TGTGCCATCAGGAGTGACGGACCCCTCCACTTT.

This clone was seen a handful of times. V gene TRBV6-1 combines with J gene TRBJ1-2, with D maybe TRBD1 (5 bases). V was pared by 4 bases and J by 2 bases, with 5 bases between. CDR1 MNHNS and CDR2 SASEGT come from the germline V gene. CDR3 length: 12 residues. The CDR3 sequence: CASSGDNYGYTF. The CDR3 nucleotides are TGTGCCAGCAGTGGGGACAACTATGGCTACACCTTC.

This clone is a singleton in its sample. The chain couples TRBV18 to TRBJ2-6; 9 bases fit TRBD2. The trim removed 1 base at V and 0 bases at J, leaving 4 bases unmatched. Germline CDR1 and CDR2: KGHSH and LQKENI. This CDR3 has 18 amino acids. Here the CDR3 reads CASSPRTSDYSGANVLTF. CDR3 in DNA: TGTGCCAGCTCACCACGGACTAGCGATTACTCTGGGGCCAACGTCCTGACTTTC.

This chain joins TRBV5-6 and TRBJ2-4; the D gene is possibly TRBD1 (6 bases). Trimming took off 0 bases at V and 7 bases at J, with 17 bases between the two ends. The CDR3 contains 16 residues. Germline loops: CDR1 SGHDT, CDR2 YYEEEE. The CDR3 coding sequence is TGTGCCAGCAGCTTGGCTCAAACAGGGTCTAGGAACATTCAGTACTTC. Translated, it gives CASSLAQTGSRNIQYF. The whole variable domain, filled in from reference TRBV5-6 and TRBJ2-4, reads DAGVTQSPTHLIKTRGQQVTLRCSPKSGHDTVSWYQQALGQGPQFIFQYYEEEERQRGNFPDRFSGHQFPNYSSELNVNALLLGDSALYLCASSLAQTGSRNIQYFGAGTRLSVL.